Presented here are 3 T cell receptor beta chains from one specimen sequenced in a study of identical twins. Via MiXCR, TCRdb re-called the 5' RACE reads, giving one row per CDR3 protein. The profile shows 420,000 or so distinct CDR3 sequences, less than 20% of them singletons. Sequencing input: naive T cells sorted from blood. These receptors were taken from a man aged 45-65 years in good health.

The V and J genes are TRBV12-3 or TRBV12-4 and TRBJ2-3; D gene ambiguous. V lost 5 bases and J 6 bases, leaving 9 bases between the germline ends. The CDR3 contains 12 residues. The CDR3 sequence: CASSKHSDTQYF. In DNA form, the CDR3 reads TGTGCCAGCAGTAAACACTCCGATACGCAGTATTTT.

This clonotype was counted a few times. The rearrangement uses TRBV6-2 or TRBV6-3 and TRBJ1-1; 11 nucleotides agree with TRBD1. V shed 5 bases, J shed 4 bases, and the junction held 6 bases outside the gene matches. Germline CDR1 and CDR2: MNHEY and SVGEGT. The CDR3 has 15 amino acids. CDR3 loop: CASSRTGGFATEAFF. The CDR3 nucleotides read TGTGCCAGCAGTCGGACAGGGGGCTTTGCCACTGAAGCTTTCTTT.

Many counts were recorded for this clonotype. The rearrangement links TRBV27 to TRBJ2-5; 9 nucleotides agree with TRBD1. With 6 bases clipped from V and 7 bases from J, the junction kept 9 bases outside the gene matches. CDR3 size: 14 residues. Germline V CDR1 and CDR2: MNHEY, SMNVEV (reference sequence). This CDR3 reads CASSPGTGIGTQYF. CDR3 nucleotides: TGTGCCAGCAGCCCGGGGACAGGGATCGGGACCCAGTACTTC.